Listed here are 21 T cell receptor beta chains from one sample, sequenced in a study of blood T cell repertoires in COVID-19. Profiled with immunoSEQ multiplex PCR; TCRdb holds only in-frame clones, not every one. The data hold 200,000 to 250,000 clones, with about 84% observed a single time. Sequencing input: PBMCs or T cells enriched from blood (not recorded which). These receptors were taken from a woman between 40 and 50 years old with acute COVID-19.

The V call is TRBV4-2, the J call TRBJ1-2; tentative D call: TRBD1 (5 bases). Germline loops: CDR1 LGHNA, CDR2 YNFKEQ. The V and J ends lost 0 bases and 6 bases respectively, with 14 bases between them. CDR3 length: 15 amino acids. CDR3 protein: CASSQESNRGDGYTF. CDR3 DNA sequence: TGTGCCAGCAGCCAAGAGTCGAATAGGGGCGATGGCTACACCTTC.

This clone was seen a few times. The gene calls are TRBV5-1 and TRBJ1-2; TRBD1 matches at 9 bases. The CDR3 runs 15 residues. The V segment lost 7 bases and the J segment 1 base; nucleotides outside the gene matches: 8. Germline CDR1 and CDR2: SGHRS and YFSETQ. The CDR3 DNA follows: TGCGCCAGCTCCACTGGGGACAGGGTTAACTATGGCTACACCTTC. Protein sequence: CASSTGDRVNYGYTF. Supplemented by reference TRBV5-1 and TRBJ1-2, the full variable domain reads KAGVTQTPRYLIKTRGQQVTLSCSPISGHRSVSWYQQTPGQGLQFLFEYFSETQRNKGNFPGRFSGRQFSNSRSEMNVSTLELGDSALYLCASSTGDRVNYGYTFGSGTRLTVV.

V and J are TRBV28 and TRBJ2-1; D is perhaps TRBD2 (5 bases). Germline V gene sequence: CDR1 MDHEN, CDR2 SYDVKM. V was pared by 6 bases and J by 2 bases, with 17 bases between. This CDR3 has 16 residues. CDR3: CASSAPRTEPYNEQFF. CDR3 nucleotide sequence: TGTGCCAGCAGCGCCCCCCGGACTGAGCCCTACAATGAGCAGTTCTTC.

The chain links TRBV5-1 to TRBJ2-3; D uncertain. This CDR3 has 15 residues. V lost 5 bases, J lost 2 bases, and 15 bases lay in between. Germline lookup yields CDR1 SGHRS and CDR2 YFSETQ. The CDR3 spells CASRRRQANTDTQYF. The CDR3 coding sequence is TGCGCCAGCAGAAGACGTCAGGCGAACACAGATACGCAGTATTTT. The variable domain in full, with the rest retrieved from reference TRBV5-1 and TRBJ2-3, is KAGVTQTPRYLIKTRGQQVTLSCSPISGHRSVSWYQQTPGQGLQFLFEYFSETQRNKGNFPGRFSGRQFSNSRSEMNVSTLELGDSALYLCASRRRQANTDTQYFGPGTRLTVL.

The chain combines TRBV6-5 with TRBJ2-6, with a possible D match to TRBD1 (5 bases). The germline gives CDR1 MNHEY, CDR2 SVGAGI. Trimming removed 8 bases from V and 0 bases from J, with 11 bases in between. The CDR3 extends over 15 amino acids. The CDR3 protein is CASSGLRSGANVLTF. The CDR3 DNA reads TGTGCCAGCTCAGGGCTCCGCTCTGGGGCCAACGTCCTGACTTTC.

The chain combines TRBV28 with TRBJ2-7; D ambiguous. The V gene lost 4 bases and the J gene lost 3 bases, with 4 bases spanning the gap. Germline assignment: CDR1 MDHEN and CDR2 SYDVKM. CDR3 length: 11 residues. CDR3 sequence: CASSSYYEQYF. In DNA, the CDR3 is TGTGCCAGCAGTTCTTACTACGAGCAGTACTTC. The variable domain in full, completed from reference TRBV28 and TRBJ2-7, reads DVKVTQSSRYLVKRTGEKVFLECVQDMDHENMFWYRQDPGLGLRLIYFSYDVKMKEKGDIPEGYSVSREKKERFSLILESASTNQTSMYLCASSSYYEQYFGPGTRLTVT.

This chain joins TRBV9 and TRBJ2-7, with 8 positions matching TRBD1. The CDR3 is made up of 14 amino acids. The junction had 5 bases not matched to a gene; V was cut back by 2 bases and J by 4 bases. The germline V gene encodes CDR1 SGDLS and CDR2 YYNGEE. The CDR3 loop is CASSVGTGRYEQYF. Written as DNA, the CDR3 is TGTGCCAGCAGCGTCGGGACAGGCAGGTACGAGCAGTACTTC.

The V gene is TRBV5-4, the J gene TRBJ2-2; 7 bases are a match to TRBD1. Germline lookup yields CDR1 SGHNT and CDR2 YYREEE (reference sequence). Germline trimming cut 2 bases from V and 4 bases from J; bases unmatched to any gene: 5. This CDR3 spans 15 amino acids. This chain's CDR3 is CASSLRQGSTGELFF. The CDR3 DNA reads as TGTGCCAGCAGCTTAAGACAGGGCAGCACCGGGGAGCTGTTTTTT. Variable domain in full (rest from reference TRBV5-4 and TRBJ2-2): ETGVTQSPTHLIKTRGQQVTLRCSSQSGHNTVSWYQQALGQGPQFIFQYYREEENGRGNFPPRFSGLQFPNYSSELNVNALELDDSALYLCASSLRQGSTGELFFGEGSRLTVL.

J is TRBJ2-5 and V is TRBV29-1; D remains unclear. The germline V gene has CDR1 SQVTM and CDR2 ANQGSEA. V was pared by 5 bases and J by 4 bases, with 8 bases between. This CDR3 spans 11 amino acids. The CDR3 sequence: CSVWQLETQYF. The CDR3 DNA sequence: TGCAGCGTTTGGCAGTTAGAGACCCAGTACTTC.

This clone appeared a single time. The rearrangement joins TRBV18 to TRBJ2-3, with D tentatively TRBD2 (6 bases). The CDR3 spans 12 residues. Germline loops: CDR1 KGHSH, CDR2 LQKENI. V dropped 6 bases and J dropped 6 bases, with 10 bases sitting between them. The CDR3: CASSRGSDTQYF. DNA of the CDR3: TGTGCCAGCTCCCGGGGGTCGGATACGCAGTATTTT.

The chain joins TRBV7-3 to TRBJ2-3; TRBD2 aligns across 10 bases. The CDR3 loop spans 18 amino acids. Per germline, CDR1 SGHTA and CDR2 FQGTGA. V dropped 1 base and J dropped 3; count of bases not matched to a gene: 10. The CDR3 loop is CASSLMGTRGLATDTQYF. The CDR3, as DNA: TGTGCCAGCAGCTTAATGGGGACTAGGGGACTAGCGACAGATACGCAGTATTTT.

The chain recombines TRBV5-1 with TRBJ1-5; D ambiguous. V was shortened by 0 bases and J by 4 bases, with 5 bases between the two germline ends. Germline CDR1 is SGHRS and CDR2 is YFSETQ. The CDR3 runs 13 residues. CDR3: CASSLALNQPQHF. CDR3 in DNA: TGCGCCAGCAGCTTGGCCCTTAATCAGCCCCAGCATTTT.

The J gene is TRBJ1-6, the V gene TRBV5-4, with a weak D call TRBD1 (5 bases). Trimming took off 3 bases at V and 4 bases at J, with 11 bases between the two ends. Germline V gene data show CDR1 as SGHNT and CDR2 as YYREEE (reference sequence). This CDR3 is 15 amino acids long. The CDR3 here is CASSSEGRYNSPLHF. In DNA, the CDR3 is TGTGCCAGCAGCTCGGAGGGACGGTATAATTCACCCCTCCACTTT.

The sample holds one count of this clone. V and J are TRBV7-8 and TRBJ1-1; 7 bases agree with TRBD1. Germline V lookup: CDR1 SGHVS, CDR2 FQNEAQ. The CDR3 consists of 13 residues. The V segment lost 2 bases and the J segment 4 bases; nucleotides outside the gene matches: 1. CDR3 nucleotides: TGTGCCAGCAGCTTACAGGGGGGCACTGAAGCTTTCTTT. Encoded protein: CASSLQGGTEAFF. Variable domain in full (rest from reference TRBV7-8 and TRBJ1-1): GAGVSQSPRYKVAKRGQDVALRCDPISGHVSLFWYQQALGQGPEFLTYFQNEAQLDKSGLPSDRFFAERPEGSVSTLKIQRTQQEDSAVYLCASSLQGGTEAFFGQGTRLTVV.

This chain uses TRBV11-3 with TRBJ1-1, with D possibly matching TRBD1 (6 bases). Germline values: CDR1 SGHNT, CDR2 YENEEA. V shed 5 bases and J shed 0 bases, with 13 bases lying between them. The CDR3 has 15 amino acids. CDR3: CASSPRSGVNTEAFF. The CDR3 DNA sequence: TGTGCCAGCAGCCCAAGATCAGGGGTGAACACTGAAGCTTTCTTT.

The gene calls are TRBV7-2 and TRBJ1-6; D unclear. Germline V lookup: CDR1 SGHTA, CDR2 FQGNSA. This CDR3 region has 17 residues. V was clipped by 0 bases and J by 0 bases, with 9 bases between them. The CDR3 region has the DNA TGTGCCAGCAGCTTAGCGGTGTCGAGCTCCTATAATTCACCCCTCCACTTT. The encoded protein is CASSLAVSSSYNSPLHF.

The chain combines TRBV2 with TRBJ1-6, with D uncertain. Between the trimmed V and J ends, which lost 0 bases and 10 bases, there was a span of 13 bases. The CDR3 runs 15 residues. Germline V gene sequence: CDR1 SNHLY, CDR2 FYNNEI. The CDR3 loop is CASSEAQGGKSPLHF. Here the CDR3 DNA reads TGTGCCAGCAGTGAAGCTCAAGGCGGGAAATCACCCCTCCACTTT.

The V call is TRBV2, the J call TRBJ2-1; D is uncertain. V lost 2 bases and J 4 bases, leaving 9 bases between the germline ends. Germline assignment: CDR1 SNHLY and CDR2 FYNNEI. The CDR3 spans 14 residues. This CDR3 reads CASSELPSYNEQFF. CDR3 DNA: TGTGCCAGCAGTGAACTCCCTTCTTACAATGAGCAGTTCTTC.

The genes are TRBV5-6 and TRBJ1-1; a possible D gene is TRBD1 (5 bases). V was pared by 0 bases and J by 11 bases, with 14 bases between. The V gene's germline CDR1 is SGHDT and CDR2 YYEEEE. This CDR3 contains 13 residues. Here the CDR3 DNA reads TGTGCCAGCAGCTTGGCGGCAGGGCATGACGCTTTCTTT. Its translation: CASSLAAGHDAFF.

This rearrangement joins TRBV18 to TRBJ1-4; D is possibly TRBD1 (5 bases). V was clipped by 2 bases and J by 0 bases, with 7 bases between them. This CDR3 spans 15 amino acids. In germline, CDR1 is KGHSH, CDR2 LQKENI. Here the CDR3 reads CASSPTGSTNEKLFF. The CDR3 DNA sequence: TGTGCCAGCTCACCAACAGGCTCAACTAATGAAAAACTGTTTTTT.

Only one count was recorded for this clone. The chain uses TRBV9 and TRBJ2-3; D might be TRBD2 (5 bases). The germline V gene encodes CDR1 SGDLS and CDR2 YYNGEE. The CDR3 runs 14 residues. V gave up 4 bases and J gave up 4 bases, with 13 bases separating them. DNA of the CDR3: TGTGCCAGCAGCCTATGGGCGGGCGCAGATACGCAGTATTTT. Its protein is CASSLWAGADTQYF.